These 8 T cell receptor beta chains came from one sample sequenced in a study of regulatory T cells in long-lasting Graves disease. Time point reported: newly diagnosed GD, antithyroid drugs for less than 3 months. TCR sequences were obtained from RNA taken from PBMCs. According to the study, TCR beta libraries were built with iRepertoire HTBI primers and CDR3-region Arm-PCR. Each CDR3 protein gets one entry after TCRdb re-called the multiplex PCR reads with MiXCR. The sample shows 400,000 to 500,000 distinct CDR3 sequences, about a sixth of them seen only once. Separately, the same data were catalogued under a study of T cells in Graves' hyperthyroidism and ophthalmopathy.

The sequencing here drew on peripheral blood mononuclear cells (PBMCs), taken at new diagnosis, from a patient treated with antithyroid drugs. Every receptor here comes from a woman under 30 with Graves disease.

This clonotype was seen repeatedly, ten times or more. In DNA form, the CDR3 reads TGTGCCAGCAGCCTTTTCCCGGGACCATACAATGAGCAGTTCTTC. Translating it yields CASSLFPGPYNEQFF. V gene TRBV2 combines with J gene TRBJ2-1; D may correspond to TRBD1 or TRBD2 (5 bases each). V shed 6 bases and J shed 4 bases, with 16 bases lying between them. CDR1 and CDR2 (germline): SNHLY, FYNNEI. The CDR3 contains 15 residues.

The table lists this clonotype with many counts. V is TRBV28 and J is TRBJ2-2; the D gene is possibly TRBD2 (6 bases). The length of the CDR3 is 16 residues. Germline V lookup: CDR1 MDHEN, CDR2 SYDVKM. Trimming took off 4 bases at V and 1 base at J, with 13 bases between the two ends. The CDR3 nucleotides are TGTGCCAGCAGTTACAGAAGCGGGCTGAACACCGGGGAGCTGTTTTTT. Encoded protein: CASSYRSGLNTGELFF.

At least ten counts were recorded for this clonotype. The gene calls are TRBV29-1 and TRBJ2-7; the match to TRBD1 covers 10 bases. With V trimmed by 1 base and J by 6 bases, 6 bases remained unmatched. This CDR3 region has 14 residues. Germline V gene data show CDR1 as SQVTM and CDR2 as ANQGSEA. The CDR3 here is CSVEAGTGVVEQYF. CDR3 in DNA: TGCAGCGTTGAAGCCGGGACAGGGGTAGTCGAGCAGTACTTC.

This clonotype was found a few times. V is TRBV7-3 and J is TRBJ2-3, with 15 bases matching TRBD2. Germline V gene lookup returns CDR1 SGHTA and CDR2 FQGTGA. V trimming: 2 bases; J trimming: 3 bases; junction bases outside the gene matches: 9. CDR3 length: 19 residues. The CDR3 DNA reads as TGTGCCAGCAGCTTAGCGTTCGGGACTAGCGGGAGGTGGACAGATACGCAGTATTTT. Its translation: CASSLAFGTSGRWTDTQYF.

This clonotype was seen more than once but under ten times. The chain links TRBV5-1 to TRBJ2-3, with D perhaps given as TRBD1 or TRBD2 (6 bases each). Between the trimmed V and J ends, which lost 0 bases and 2 bases, there was a span of 10 bases. Germline lookup yields CDR1 SGHRS and CDR2 YFSETQ. This CDR3 is 15 amino acids long. Here the CDR3 DNA reads TGCGCCAGCAGCTTGGCCTCGGGGGCCACAGATACGCAGTATTTT. Protein product: CASSLASGATDTQYF. Drawing the rest from reference TRBV5-1 and TRBJ2-3, the complete variable domain is KAGVTQTPRYLIKTRGQQVTLSCSPISGHRSVSWYQQTPGQGLQFLFEYFSETQRNKGNFPGRFSGRQFSNSRSEMNVSTLELGDSALYLCASSLASGATDTQYFGPGTRLTVL.

Turning to this clonotype: Given a much more abundant clone one base away, this may be a read error. The chain joins TRBV7-8 to TRBJ1-5, with D perhaps matching TRBD1 (6 bases). Trimming stripped 5 bases from V and 0 bases from J, with 14 bases between. Germline loops: CDR1 SGHVS, CDR2 FQNEAQ. The CDR3 is 16 amino acids. The CDR3 here is CASSPRGQPSNQPQHF. The CDR3 nucleotides are TGTGCCAGCAGCCCCCGAGGACAGCCTAGCAATCAGCCCCAGCATTTT.

In its sample, this clonotype was seen a few times. V is TRBV2 and J is TRBJ2-7, with TRBD1 as a possible D gene (7 bases). Trimming took off 4 bases at V and 2 bases at J, with 15 bases between the two ends. The CDR3 covers 15 residues. Germline CDR1 is SNHLY and CDR2 is FYNNEI. The CDR3 bases are TGTGCCAGCAGTGGCGGGACAGCCAAAACCTACGAGCAGTACTTC. Amino acid sequence: CASSGGTAKTYEQYF.

This clonotype was recorded at least ten times. The chain combines TRBV7-2 with TRBJ2-7; 10 bases fit TRBD2. Trimming took 5 bases from V and 4 from J; bases not matched to a gene: 11. There are 16 residues in the CDR3. The V gene's germline CDR1 is SGHTA and CDR2 FQGNSA. In DNA form, the CDR3 reads TGTGCCAGCAGCCCGCGGACTAGCGGAGCCGCTTACGAGCAGTACTTC. Amino acid sequence: CASSPRTSGAAYEQYF.